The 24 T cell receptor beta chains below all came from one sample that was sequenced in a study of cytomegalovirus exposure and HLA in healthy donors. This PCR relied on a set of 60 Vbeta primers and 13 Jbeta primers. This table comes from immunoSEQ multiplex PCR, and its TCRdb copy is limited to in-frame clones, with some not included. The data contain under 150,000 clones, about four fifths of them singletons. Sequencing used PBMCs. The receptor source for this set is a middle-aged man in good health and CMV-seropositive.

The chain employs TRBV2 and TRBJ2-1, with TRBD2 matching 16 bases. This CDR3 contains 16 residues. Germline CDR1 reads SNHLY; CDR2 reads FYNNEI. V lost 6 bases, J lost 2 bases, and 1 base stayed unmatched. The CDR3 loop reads CASSGTSGRAYNEQFF. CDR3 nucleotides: TGTGCCAGCAGCGGGACTAGCGGGAGGGCCTACAATGAGCAGTTCTTC.

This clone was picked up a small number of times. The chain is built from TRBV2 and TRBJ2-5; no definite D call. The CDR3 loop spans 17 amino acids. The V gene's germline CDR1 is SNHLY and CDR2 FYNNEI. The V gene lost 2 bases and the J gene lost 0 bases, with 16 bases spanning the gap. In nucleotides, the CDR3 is TGTGCCAGCAGTGAAAATTTCGAGCGTATGTACCAAGAGACCCAGTACTTC. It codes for CASSENFERMYQETQYF. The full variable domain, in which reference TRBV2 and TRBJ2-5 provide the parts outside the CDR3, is EPEVTQTPSHQVTQMGQEVILRCVPISNHLYFYWYRQILGQKVEFLVSFYNNEISEKSEIFDDQFSVERPDGSNFTLKIRSTKLEDSAMYFCASSENFERMYQETQYFGPGTRLLVL.

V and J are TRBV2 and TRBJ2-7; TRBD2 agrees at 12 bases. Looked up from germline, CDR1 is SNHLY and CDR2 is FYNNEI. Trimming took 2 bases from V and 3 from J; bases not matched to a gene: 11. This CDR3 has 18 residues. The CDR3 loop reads CASSEWTSGAGGYYEQYF. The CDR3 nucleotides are TGTGCCAGCAGTGAATGGACTAGCGGGGCCGGGGGATACTACGAGCAGTACTTC.

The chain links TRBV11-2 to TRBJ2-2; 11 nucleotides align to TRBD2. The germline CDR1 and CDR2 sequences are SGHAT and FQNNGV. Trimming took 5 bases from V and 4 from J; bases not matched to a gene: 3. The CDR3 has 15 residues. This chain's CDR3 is CASSALAGGTGELFF. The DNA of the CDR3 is TGTGCCAGCAGCGCGCTAGCGGGAGGCACCGGGGAGCTGTTTTTT.

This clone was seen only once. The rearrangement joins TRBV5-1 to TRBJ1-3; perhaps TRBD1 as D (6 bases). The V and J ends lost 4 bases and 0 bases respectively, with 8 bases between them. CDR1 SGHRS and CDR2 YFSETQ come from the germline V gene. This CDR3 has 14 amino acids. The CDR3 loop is CASSGDTSGNTIYF. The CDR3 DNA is TGCGCCAGCAGCGGGGACACCTCTGGAAACACCATATATTTT.

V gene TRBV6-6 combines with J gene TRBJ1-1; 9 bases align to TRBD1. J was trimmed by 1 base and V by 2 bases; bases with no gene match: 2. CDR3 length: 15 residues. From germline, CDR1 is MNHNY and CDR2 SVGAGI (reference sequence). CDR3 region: CASSYGQGPNTEAFF. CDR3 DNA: TGTGCCAGCAGTTACGGACAGGGGCCGAACACTGAAGCTTTCTTT.

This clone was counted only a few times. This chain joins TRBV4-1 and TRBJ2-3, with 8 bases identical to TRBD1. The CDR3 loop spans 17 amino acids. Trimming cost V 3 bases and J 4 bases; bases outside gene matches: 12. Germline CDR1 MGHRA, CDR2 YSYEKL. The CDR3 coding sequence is TGCGCCAGCAGCCACTCAGGGGGCCGGTTCCGTCCAGATACGCAGTATTTT. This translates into CASSHSGGRFRPDTQYF.

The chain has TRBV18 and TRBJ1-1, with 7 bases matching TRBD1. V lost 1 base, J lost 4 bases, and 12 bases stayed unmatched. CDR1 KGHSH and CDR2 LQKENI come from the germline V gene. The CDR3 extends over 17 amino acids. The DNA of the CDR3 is TGTGCCAGCTCACCACGCGGGTATATACAGGGGAGCACTGAAGCTTTCTTT. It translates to CASSPRGYIQGSTEAFF.

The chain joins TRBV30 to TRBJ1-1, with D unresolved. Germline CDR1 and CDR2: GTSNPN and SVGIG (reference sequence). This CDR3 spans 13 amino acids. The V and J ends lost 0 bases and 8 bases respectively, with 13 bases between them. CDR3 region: CAWSVFLSEEAFF. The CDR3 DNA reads TGTGCCTGGAGTGTTTTTCTGTCTGAGGAAGCTTTCTTT.

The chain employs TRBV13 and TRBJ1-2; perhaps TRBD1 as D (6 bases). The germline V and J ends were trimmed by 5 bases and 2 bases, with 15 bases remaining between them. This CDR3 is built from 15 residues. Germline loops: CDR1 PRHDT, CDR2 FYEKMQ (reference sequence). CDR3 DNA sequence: TGTGCCAGCAGCCTATATAGGGGGTTAAACTATGGCTACACCTTC. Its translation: CASSLYRGLNYGYTF.

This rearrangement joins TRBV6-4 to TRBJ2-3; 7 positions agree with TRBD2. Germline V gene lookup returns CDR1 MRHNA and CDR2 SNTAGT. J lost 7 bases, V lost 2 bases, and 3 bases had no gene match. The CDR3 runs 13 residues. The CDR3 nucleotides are TGTGCCAGCAGTGACAGCGGGACCCATACGCAGTATTTT. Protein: CASSDSGTHTQYF.

This CDR3 is CASSLVSSGGLDTQYF. The DNA of the CDR3 is TGCGCCAGCAGCTTGGTCTCTAGCGGGGGGTTAGATACGCAGTATTTT. The chain is built from TRBV5-1 and TRBJ2-3; TRBD2 aligns across 11 bases. J lost 5 bases, V lost 0 bases, and 5 bases had no gene match. This CDR3 contains 16 residues. The germline CDR1 and CDR2 sequences are SGHRS and YFSETQ.

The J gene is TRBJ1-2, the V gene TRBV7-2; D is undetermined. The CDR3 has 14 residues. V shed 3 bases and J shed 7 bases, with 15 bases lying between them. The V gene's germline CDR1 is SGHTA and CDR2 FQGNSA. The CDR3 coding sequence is TGTGCCAGCAGCTTTCTTGGTGGGCATTCTGGCTACACCTTC. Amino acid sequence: CASSFLGGHSGYTF. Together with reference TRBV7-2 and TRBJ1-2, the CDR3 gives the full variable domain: GAGVSQSPSNKVTEKGKDVELRCDPISGHTALYWYRQSLGQGLEFLIYFQGNSAPDKSGLPSDRFSAERTGGSVSTLTIQRTQQEDSAVYLCASSFLGGHSGYTFGSGTRLTVV.

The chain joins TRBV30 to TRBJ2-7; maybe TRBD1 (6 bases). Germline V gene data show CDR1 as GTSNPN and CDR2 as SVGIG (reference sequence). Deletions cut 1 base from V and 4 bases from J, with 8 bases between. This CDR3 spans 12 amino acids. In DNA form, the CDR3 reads TGTGCCTGGAGTGCACAGGGATACGAGCAGTACTTC. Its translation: CAWSAQGYEQYF.

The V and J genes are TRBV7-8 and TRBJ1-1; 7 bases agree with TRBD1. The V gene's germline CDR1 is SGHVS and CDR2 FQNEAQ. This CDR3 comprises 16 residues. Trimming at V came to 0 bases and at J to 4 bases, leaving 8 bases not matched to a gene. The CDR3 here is CASSLAGAGGSTEAFF. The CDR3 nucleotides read TGTGCCAGCAGCTTAGCAGGGGCAGGGGGTAGCACTGAAGCTTTCTTT.

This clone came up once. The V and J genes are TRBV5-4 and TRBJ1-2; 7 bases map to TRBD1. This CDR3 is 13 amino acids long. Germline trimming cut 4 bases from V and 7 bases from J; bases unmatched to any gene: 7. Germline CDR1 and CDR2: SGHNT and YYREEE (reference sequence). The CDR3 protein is CASSIDRDSGYTF. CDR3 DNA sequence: TGTGCCAGCAGCATCGACAGGGACTCTGGCTACACCTTC.

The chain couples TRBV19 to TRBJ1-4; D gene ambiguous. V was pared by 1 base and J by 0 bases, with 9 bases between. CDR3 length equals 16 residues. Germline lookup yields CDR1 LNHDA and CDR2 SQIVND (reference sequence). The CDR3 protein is CASSIVHGATNEKLFF. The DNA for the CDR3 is TGTGCCAGTAGTATAGTACACGGAGCAACTAATGAAAAACTGTTTTTT.

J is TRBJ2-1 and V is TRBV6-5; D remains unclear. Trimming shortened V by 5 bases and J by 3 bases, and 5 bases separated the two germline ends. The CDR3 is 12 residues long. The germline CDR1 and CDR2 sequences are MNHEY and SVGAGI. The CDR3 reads CASSTDYNEQFF. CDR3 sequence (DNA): TGTGCCAGCAGTACAGACTACAATGAGCAGTTCTTC.

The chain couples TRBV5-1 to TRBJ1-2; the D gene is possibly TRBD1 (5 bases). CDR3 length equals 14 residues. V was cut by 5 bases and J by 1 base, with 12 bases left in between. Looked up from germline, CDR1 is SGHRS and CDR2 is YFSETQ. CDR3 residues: CASSSPGLNYGYTF. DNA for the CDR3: TGCGCCAGCAGTTCGCCGGGACTTAACTATGGCTACACCTTC.

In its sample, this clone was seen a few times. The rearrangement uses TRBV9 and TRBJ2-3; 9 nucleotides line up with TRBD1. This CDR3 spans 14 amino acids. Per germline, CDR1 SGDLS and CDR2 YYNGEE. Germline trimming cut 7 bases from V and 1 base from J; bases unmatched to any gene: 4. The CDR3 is CASGRTGGTDTQYF. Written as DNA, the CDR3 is TGTGCCAGCGGCCGGACAGGGGGCACAGATACGCAGTATTTT.

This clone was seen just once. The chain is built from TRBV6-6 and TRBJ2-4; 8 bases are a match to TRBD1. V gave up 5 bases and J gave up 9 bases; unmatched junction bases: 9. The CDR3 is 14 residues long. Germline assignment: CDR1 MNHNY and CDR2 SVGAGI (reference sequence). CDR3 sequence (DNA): TGTGCCAGCAGTCGGACAGGGCGGGCGTTCATTCAGTACTTC. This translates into CASSRTGRAFIQYF.

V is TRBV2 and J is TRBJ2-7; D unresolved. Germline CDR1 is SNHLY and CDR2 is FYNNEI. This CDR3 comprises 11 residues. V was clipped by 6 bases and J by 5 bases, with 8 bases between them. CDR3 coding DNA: TGTGCCAGCAGCTTAGTCCACGAGCAGTACTTC. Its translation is CASSLVHEQYF.

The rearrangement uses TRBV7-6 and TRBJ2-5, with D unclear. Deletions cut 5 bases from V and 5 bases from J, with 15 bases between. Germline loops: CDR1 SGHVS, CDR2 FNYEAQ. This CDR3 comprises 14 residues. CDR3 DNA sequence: TGTGCCAGCAGCCGCCTAGGCTACCGGGAGACCCAGTACTTC. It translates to CASSRLGYRETQYF.

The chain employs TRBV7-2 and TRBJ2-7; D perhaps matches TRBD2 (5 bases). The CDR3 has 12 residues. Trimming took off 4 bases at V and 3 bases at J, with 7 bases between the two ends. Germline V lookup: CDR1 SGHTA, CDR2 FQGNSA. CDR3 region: CASSYRGYEQYF. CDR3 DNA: TGTGCCAGCAGCTACCGGGGCTACGAGCAGTACTTC.